The next 31 T cell receptor beta chains were all read from a single sample in a study of PD-1 blockade in mismatch repair-deficient tumors. TCRdb's table, derived via immunoSEQ multiplex PCR, lists solely in-frame clones and lacks some. The table lists around 3,600 clones, around 79% of them singletons. Time point specified: archival surgical resection tumor tissue. This specimen consisted of primary tumor tissue, obtained from a patient treated with pembrolizumab. These receptors were collected from an adult with mismatch repair-deficient cancer.

The rearrangement uses TRBV5-1 and TRBJ2-7, with D unclear. V dropped 0 bases and J dropped 0 bases, with 7 bases sitting between them. The CDR3 covers 14 residues. The germline V gene encodes CDR1 SGHRS and CDR2 YFSETQ. DNA for the CDR3: TGCGCCAGCAGCTTGGGACAAGCCTCCTACGAGCAGTACTTC. Residues: CASSLGQASYEQYF.

V is TRBV2 and J is TRBJ1-5; D uncertain. This CDR3 contains 12 residues. Germline V gives CDR1 SNHLY, CDR2 FYNNEI. Trimming pared 6 bases from V and 9 bases from J, leaving 12 bases between. The DNA for the CDR3 is TGTGCCAGCAGATCTGGCGGCGGGCCCCAGCATTTT. This sequence encodes CASRSGGGPQHF.

About this clone: A junction end diverges from the germline sequence, so it may reflect a read error. The chain joins TRBV28 to TRBJ1-2, with 7 nucleotides matching TRBD1. CDR3 length: 15 amino acids. Germline-derived CDR1 and CDR2 are MDHEN and SYDVKM. The CDR3 protein is CANSPADRANYGYTF. The CDR3 nucleotides read TGTGCCAACAGTCCCGCCGACAGGGCTAACTATGGCTACACCTTC.

The J gene is TRBJ2-7, the V gene TRBV7-8, with no clear D. V was pared by 3 bases and J by 5 bases, with 14 bases between. Germline CDR1 SGHVS, CDR2 FQNEAQ. This CDR3 spans 14 amino acids. CDR3 sequence: CASSFPGVDNEQYF. The CDR3 DNA follows: TGTGCCAGCAGCTTTCCTGGCGTAGACAACGAGCAGTACTTC.

This chain joins TRBV27 and TRBJ2-7; D unclear. V was pared by 2 bases and J by 3 bases, with 8 bases between. CDR1 and CDR2 (germline): MNHEY, SMNVEV (reference sequence). The CDR3 totals 13 residues. CDR3 sequence reads: CASSLNRYYEQYF. As DNA, the CDR3 is TGTGCCAGCAGTTTAAACAGATACTACGAGCAGTACTTC.

This chain connects TRBV5-1 to TRBJ1-1; TRBD1 might be the D (6 bases). Germline V gene lookup returns CDR1 SGHRS and CDR2 YFSETQ. The V and J ends lost 5 bases and 5 bases respectively, with 19 bases between them. This CDR3 is 15 amino acids long. For the CDR3, the DNA is TGCGCCAGCAGGTACAATTCAGGGGTGTGGACTGAAGCTTTCTTT. Translating gives CASRYNSGVWTEAFF.

The chain uses TRBV15 and TRBJ1-5, with 8 bases matching TRBD1. Trimming at V came to 3 bases and at J to 7 bases, leaving 8 bases not matched to a gene. In germline, CDR1 is LNHNV, CDR2 YYDKDF (reference sequence). The CDR3 extends over 15 amino acids. For the CDR3, the DNA is TGTGCCACCAGCAGCGCTCACAGGGGGGGGCAGCCCCAGCATTTT. This translates into CATSSAHRGGQPQHF. Drawing the rest from reference TRBV15 and TRBJ1-5, the complete variable domain is DAMVIQNPRYQVTQFGKPVTLSCSQTLNHNVMYWYQQKSSQAPKLLFHYYDKDFNNEADTPDNFQSRRPNTSFCFLDIRSPGLGDTAMYLCATSSAHRGGQPQHFGDGTRLSIL.

The chain links TRBV5-1 to TRBJ2-5; maybe TRBD1 (5 bases). Germline CDR1 SGHRS, CDR2 YFSETQ. V was clipped by 0 bases and J by 5 bases, with 17 bases between them. This CDR3 contains 16 residues. CDR3 residues: CASSLAWGGVRETQYF. The CDR3 nucleotides read TGCGCCAGCAGCTTGGCCTGGGGCGGAGTGAGGGAGACCCAGTACTTC.

This clone came up once. CDR3 residues: CASSYFGSGELFF. CDR3 bases: TGCGCCAGCAGCTATTTCGGGTCCGGGGAGCTGTTTTTT. The chain is built from TRBV5-1 and TRBJ2-2; no clear D gene. In germline, CDR1 is SGHRS, CDR2 YFSETQ. V was cut by 3 bases and J by 6 bases, with 9 bases left in between. The CDR3 runs 13 residues.

This clone was found once. This sequence joins TRBV27 and TRBJ2-5; 12 bases fit TRBD2. There are 16 residues in the CDR3. J gave up 5 bases and V 1 base, and 5 bases lay outside the gene matches. Germline CDR1 is MNHEY and CDR2 is SMNVEV (reference sequence). The CDR3 nucleotides read TGTGCCAGCAGTTTATATCTAGCGGGAGGGCCGGAGACCCAGTACTTC. This codes for CASSLYLAGGPETQYF.

The V gene is TRBV2, the J gene TRBJ1-1, with D possibly matching TRBD1 (5 bases). V was shortened by 11 bases and J by 5 bases, with 15 bases between the two germline ends. The V gene's germline CDR1 is SNHLY and CDR2 FYNNEI. This CDR3 has 12 amino acids. The CDR3 bases are TGTGCCTTCCGGGACTTCGGGACTGAAGCTTTCTTT. Its translation is CAFRDFGTEAFF.

The gene calls are TRBV10-1 and TRBJ1-2; D is possibly TRBD1 (6 bases). The CDR3 runs 14 residues. CDR1 and CDR2 from the germline V gene are WNHNN and SYGVQD (reference sequence). V shed 2 bases and J shed 7 bases, with 14 bases lying between them. As DNA, the CDR3 is TGCGCCAGCAGTGAGGGGGGGGCCCCTTCTGGCTACACCTTC. It is translated as CASSEGGAPSGYTF.

The chain combines TRBV9 with TRBJ2-7, with D possibly TRBD2 on 6 matching bases. This CDR3 spans 14 amino acids. Germline V gives CDR1 SGDLS, CDR2 YYNGEE. Trimming removed 3 bases at V and 7 bases at J, with 17 bases between. CDR3 region: CASSAIADPWEQYF. CDR3 coding DNA: TGTGCCAGCAGCGCGATAGCGGACCCTTGGGAGCAGTACTTC.

V is TRBV4-1 and J is TRBJ1-2, with D tentatively TRBD1 (6 bases). Trimming took off 0 bases at V and 4 bases at J, with 15 bases between the two ends. Germline values: CDR1 MGHRA, CDR2 YSYEKL. The CDR3 runs to 16 residues. The CDR3 coding sequence is TGCGCCAGCAGCCAAGATCAGGGGCCGGGTATCTATGGCTACACCTTC. It yields the protein CASSQDQGPGIYGYTF.

The chain joins TRBV30 to TRBJ2-3, with D unclear. CDR1 is GTSNPN and CDR2 is SVGIG in the germline V gene (reference sequence). The CDR3 is 13 amino acids. V lost 2 bases and J lost 8, with 14 bases in between. The CDR3 DNA is TGTGCCTGGAGTATGGCTAGTCTGGGTACGCAGTATTTT. Translation: CAWSMASLGTQYF.

The CDR3 DNA is TGCGCCAGCAGCTGGACGTGGACAGCCAGTTATGGCTACACCTTC. The encoded protein is CASSWTWTASYGYTF. V is TRBV5-1 and J is TRBJ1-2, with D possibly being TRBD1 (6 bases). Germline assignment: CDR1 SGHRS and CDR2 YFSETQ. The CDR3 spans 15 residues. Trimming removed 3 bases at V and 5 bases at J, with 17 bases between.

The chain links TRBV6-5 to TRBJ2-5; D is perhaps TRBD1 (6 bases). Trimming took 3 bases from V and 5 from J, leaving 13 bases between them. Looked up from germline, CDR1 is MNHEY and CDR2 is SVGAGI. There are 14 residues in the CDR3. In nucleotides, the CDR3 is TGTGCCAGCAGTTATACGACAGGAAGGGAGACCCAGTACTTC. Its translation: CASSYTTGRETQYF.

As for this clone: One end of the junction does not line up with germline, which may come from a read error. The chain uses TRBV5-4 and TRBJ1-1, with 8 bases lining up with TRBD1. The length of the CDR3 is 16 residues. Per the germline V gene, CDR1 is SGHNT and CDR2 is YYREEE (reference sequence). CDR3 region: CASSLGQGRVSTEVFF. DNA of the CDR3: TGTGCCAGCAGCTTGGGACAGGGGCGAGTGAGCACTGAAGTTTTCTTT.

The chain combines TRBV19 with TRBJ1-5; 7 bases map to TRBD1. With 7 bases clipped from V and 4 bases from J, the junction kept 7 bases outside the gene matches. The CDR3 spans 14 residues. Germline CDR1 reads LNHDA; CDR2 reads SQIVND (reference sequence). The CDR3 sequence: CASNTRDSNQPQHF. In DNA, the CDR3 is TGTGCCAGTAATACCCGGGACAGTAATCAGCCCCAGCATTTT.

The chain couples TRBV7-9 to TRBJ2-5; 10 bases match TRBD2. This CDR3 contains 17 residues. Per germline, CDR1 SEHNR and CDR2 FQNEAQ (reference sequence). V gave up 5 bases and J gave up 4 bases; unmatched junction bases: 13. CDR3 region: CASSLPSGRGSGETQYF. The CDR3 nucleotides read TGTGCCAGCAGCCTCCCTAGCGGGAGAGGATCAGGAGAGACCCAGTACTTC. The full variable domain, rest sourced from reference TRBV7-9 and TRBJ2-5, is DTGVSQNPRHKITKRGQNVTFRCDPISEHNRLYWYRQTLGQGPEFLTYFQNEAQLEKSRLLSDRFSAERPKGSFSTLEIQRTEQGDSAMYLCASSLPSGRGSGETQYFGPGTRLLVL.

This clone was counted only a few times. This rearrangement joins TRBV19 to TRBJ2-7; 8 bases line up with TRBD1. Losses at the gene ends were 7 bases for V and 2 bases for J; bases not matched to a gene: 10. The germline V gene has CDR1 LNHDA and CDR2 SQIVND (reference sequence). This CDR3 comprises 15 residues. DNA for the CDR3: TGTGCCAGTACACCCGGACAGGGACCCACCTACGAGCAGTACTTC. It encodes CASTPGQGPTYEQYF.

V usage is TRBV12-2 and J usage is TRBJ2-6; the table's D gene call, TRBD1, was not cross checked with the DNA. TRBV12-2 is a known pseudogene. The CDR3 runs to 17 residues. The CDR3 coding sequence is TGTGCAAGTCGCTTAGCACATCGCCTCTCTGGGGCCAACGTCCTGACTTTC. Protein sequence: CASRLAHRLSGANVLTF.

The chain recombines TRBV28 with TRBJ2-3; possible D gene TRBD2, 6 bases. From germline, CDR1 is MDHEN and CDR2 SYDVKM. CDR3 length: 15 residues. Trimming shortened V by 3 bases and J by 1 base, and 11 bases separated the two germline ends. In nucleotides, the CDR3 is TGTGCCAGCAGTTTGGGCGGGACCGGCACAGATACGCAGTATTTT. Protein product: CASSLGGTGTDTQYF.

The gene calls are TRBV9 and TRBJ2-7, with D possibly TRBD2 on 5 matching bases. Trimming removed 0 bases from V and 2 bases from J, with 9 bases in between. This CDR3 region has 14 residues. The germline V gene encodes CDR1 SGDLS and CDR2 YYNGEE. CDR3 protein: CASSVDPGTYEQYF. DNA of the CDR3: TGTGCCAGCAGCGTAGATCCGGGGACCTACGAGCAGTACTTC.

The chain recombines TRBV27 with TRBJ2-3; D remains ambiguous. Germline V gene data show CDR1 as MNHEY and CDR2 as SMNVEV (reference sequence). Between the trimmed V and J ends, which lost 4 bases and 2 bases, there was a span of 4 bases. This CDR3 spans 12 amino acids. The CDR3 DNA follows: TGTGCCAGCAGTTCCTTCACAGATACGCAGTATTTT. It translates to CASSSFTDTQYF.

The gene calls are TRBV14 and TRBJ1-2; 10 bases are a match to TRBD1. Per germline, CDR1 SGHDN and CDR2 FVKESK. V was pared by 3 bases and J by 1 base, with 2 bases of the junction left unmatched. CDR3 length: 15 amino acids. The CDR3: CASSQGQGFNYGYTF. The CDR3 nucleotides are TGTGCCAGCAGCCAGGGACAGGGGTTTAACTATGGCTACACCTTC.

V usage is TRBV5-6 and J usage is TRBJ2-2; 8 bases fit TRBD1. CDR3 size: 16 residues. V lost 4 bases and J lost 14; bases outside the gene matches: 19. Germline V gene lookup returns CDR1 SGHDT and CDR2 YYEEEE. CDR3 residues: CASSRQGWALLGGLFF. The CDR3, as DNA: TGTGCCAGCAGCCGACAGGGGTGGGCTCTCCTGGGTGGCCTGTTTTTT.

This clone is large within its sample. The chain combines TRBV14 with TRBJ2-1; 8 bases fit TRBD2. J lost 15 bases, V lost 1 base, and 5 bases had no gene match. CDR1 and CDR2 from the germline V gene are SGHDN and FVKESK. This CDR3 is built from 12 residues. The CDR3 DNA reads as TGTGCCAGCAGCCAAGCGGGACTAGGTCTGTTCTTC. This gives the protein CASSQAGLGLFF.

The gene calls are TRBV30 and TRBJ1-1; TRBD1 matches 9 bases. CDR1 is GTSNPN, CDR2 SVGIG, per germline (reference sequence). Losses at the gene ends were 4 bases for V and 1 base for J; bases not matched to a gene: 4. The CDR3 sequence is 14 residues long. The CDR3 DNA is TGTGCCTGGAATACGGGACAGGGGAACACTGAAGCTTTCTTT. Protein sequence: CAWNTGQGNTEAFF.

The chain uses TRBV28 and TRBJ1-5, with TRBD1 matching 8 bases. The CDR3 loop spans 15 amino acids. The germline V gene has CDR1 MDHEN and CDR2 SYDVKM. With 9 bases clipped from V and 0 bases from J, the junction kept 7 bases outside the gene matches. DNA for the CDR3: TGTGCCAGTACCCAGGGGGCCTATAGCAATCAGCCCCAGCATTTT. Residues: CASTQGAYSNQPQHF.

The chain links TRBV29-1 to TRBJ2-7, with a tentative D call TRBD1 (6 bases). CDR1 SQVTM and CDR2 ANQGSEA come from the germline V gene. This CDR3 is 14 amino acids long. V dropped 1 base and J dropped 0 bases, with 10 bases sitting between them. The DNA of the CDR3 is TGCAGCGTTGAAGGACAGGAGAGCTCCTACGAGCAGTACTTC. Translation: CSVEGQESSYEQYF.